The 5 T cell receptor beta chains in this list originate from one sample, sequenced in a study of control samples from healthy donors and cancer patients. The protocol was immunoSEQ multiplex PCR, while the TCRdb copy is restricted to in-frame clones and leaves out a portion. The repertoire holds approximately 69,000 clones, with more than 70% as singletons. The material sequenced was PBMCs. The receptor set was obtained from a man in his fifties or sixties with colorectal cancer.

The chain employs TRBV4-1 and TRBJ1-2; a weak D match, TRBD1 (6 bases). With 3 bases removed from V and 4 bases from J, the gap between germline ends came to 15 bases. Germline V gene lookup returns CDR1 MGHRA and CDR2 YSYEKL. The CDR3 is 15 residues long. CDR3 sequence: CASSHPGGLFYGYTF. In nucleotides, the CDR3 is TGCGCCAGCAGCCACCCCGGGGGCCTCTTCTATGGCTACACCTTC.

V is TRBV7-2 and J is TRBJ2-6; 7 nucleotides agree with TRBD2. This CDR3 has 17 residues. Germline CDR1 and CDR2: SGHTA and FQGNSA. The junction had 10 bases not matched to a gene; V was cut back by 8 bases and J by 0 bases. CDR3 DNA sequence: TGTGCCAGCCGCCCACGCCCGGGGGGCTCTGGGGCCAACGTCCTGACTTTC. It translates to CASRPRPGGSGANVLTF. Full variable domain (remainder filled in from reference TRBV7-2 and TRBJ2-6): GAGVSQSPSNKVTEKGKDVELRCDPISGHTALYWYRQSLGQGLEFLIYFQGNSAPDKSGLPSDRFSAERTGGSVSTLTIQRTQQEDSAVYLCASRPRPGGSGANVLTFGAGSRLTVL.

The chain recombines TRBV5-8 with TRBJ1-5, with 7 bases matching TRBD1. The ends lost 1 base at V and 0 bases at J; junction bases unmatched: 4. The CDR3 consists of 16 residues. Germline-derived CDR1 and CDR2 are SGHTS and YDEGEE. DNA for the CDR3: TGTGCCAGCAGCTTGTTCAGGGGGATTAGCAATCAGCCCCAGCATTTT. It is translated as CASSLFRGISNQPQHF. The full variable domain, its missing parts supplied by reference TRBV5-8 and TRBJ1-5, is EAGVTQSPTHLIKTRGQQATLRCSPISGHTSVYWYQQALGLGLQFLLWYDEGEERNRGNFPPRFSGRQFPNYSSELNVNALELEDSALYLCASSLFRGISNQPQHFGDGTRLSIL.

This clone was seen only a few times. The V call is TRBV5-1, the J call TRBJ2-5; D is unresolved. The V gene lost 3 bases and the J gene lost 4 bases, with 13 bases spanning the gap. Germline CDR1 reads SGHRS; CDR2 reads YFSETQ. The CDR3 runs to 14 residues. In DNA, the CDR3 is TGCGCCAGCAGCTCCAGAAACGGACGAGAGACCCAGTACTTC. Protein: CASSSRNGRETQYF. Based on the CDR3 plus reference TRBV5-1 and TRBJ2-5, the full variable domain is KAGVTQTPRYLIKTRGQQVTLSCSPISGHRSVSWYQQTPGQGLQFLFEYFSETQRNKGNFPGRFSGRQFSNSRSEMNVSTLELGDSALYLCASSSRNGRETQYFGPGTRLLVL.

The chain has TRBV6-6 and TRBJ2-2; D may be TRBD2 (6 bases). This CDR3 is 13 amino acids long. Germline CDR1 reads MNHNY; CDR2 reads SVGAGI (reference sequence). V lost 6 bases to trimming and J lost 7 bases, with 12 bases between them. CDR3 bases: TGTGCCAGCAGCGGGAGAGAGGGCGGGGAGCTGTTTTTT. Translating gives CASSGREGGELFF.